This TCR beta chain was profiled in a study of CD8 T cells in Susac syndrome. CD8+ and CD4+ T cells circulating in blood were sequenced for TCR beta. Random hexamers primed reverse transcription of 0.5 to 1 ug RNA. In TCRdb, the immunoSEQ multiplex PCR reads were re-called with MiXCR into one record per CDR3 protein. Among some 300,000 distinct CDR3 sequences, 65% to 90% were seen once, and the ten largest hold around 0.21%. V lost 7 bases to trimming and J lost 3 bases, with 16 bases between them. The germline CDR1 and CDR2 sequences are MNHEY and SMNVEV (reference sequence). There are 14 residues in the CDR3.

This chain uses TRBV27 with TRBJ2-7; no firm D call. Sequencing used CD8+ T cells from PBMCs. The origin of this receptor is a human donor with multiple sclerosis. The DNA for the CDR3 is TGTGCCAGCAAGCCCAACCCAAGTAGCTACGAGCAGTACTTC. Translation gives CASKPNPSSYEQYF.